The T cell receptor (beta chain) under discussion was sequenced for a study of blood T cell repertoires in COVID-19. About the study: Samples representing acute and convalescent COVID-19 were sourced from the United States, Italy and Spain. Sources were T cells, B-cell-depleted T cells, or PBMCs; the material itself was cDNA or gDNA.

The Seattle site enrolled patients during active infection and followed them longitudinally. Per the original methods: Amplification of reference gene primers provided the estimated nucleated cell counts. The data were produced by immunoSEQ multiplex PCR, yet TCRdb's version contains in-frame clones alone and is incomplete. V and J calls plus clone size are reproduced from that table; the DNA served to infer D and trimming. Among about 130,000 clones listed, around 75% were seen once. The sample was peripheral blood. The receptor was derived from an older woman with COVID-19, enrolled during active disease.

CDR3 sequence (DNA): TGTGCCAGCAGCTGGACAGGGGGTCAGGAGACCCAGTACTTC. Its translation: CASSWTGGQETQYF. The chain links TRBV5-4 to TRBJ2-5; TRBD1 matches at 10 bases. There are 14 residues in the CDR3. Germline V gene data show CDR1 as SGHNT and CDR2 as YYREEE (reference sequence). The trim removed 3 bases at V and 5 bases at J, leaving 4 bases unmatched.